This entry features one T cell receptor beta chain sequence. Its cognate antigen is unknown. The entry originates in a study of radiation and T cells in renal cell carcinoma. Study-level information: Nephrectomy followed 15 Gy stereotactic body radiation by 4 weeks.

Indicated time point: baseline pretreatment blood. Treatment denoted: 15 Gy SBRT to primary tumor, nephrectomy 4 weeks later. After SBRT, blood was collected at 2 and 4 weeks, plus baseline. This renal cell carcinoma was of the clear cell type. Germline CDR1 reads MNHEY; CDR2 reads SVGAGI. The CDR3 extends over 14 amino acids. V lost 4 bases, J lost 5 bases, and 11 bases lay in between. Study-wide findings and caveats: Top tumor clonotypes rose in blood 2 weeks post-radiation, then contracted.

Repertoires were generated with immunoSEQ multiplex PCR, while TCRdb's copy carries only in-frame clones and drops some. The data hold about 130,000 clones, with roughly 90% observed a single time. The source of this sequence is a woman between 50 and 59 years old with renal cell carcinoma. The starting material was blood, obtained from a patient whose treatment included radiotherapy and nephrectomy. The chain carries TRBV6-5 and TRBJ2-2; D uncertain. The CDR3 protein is CASSFERLTGELFF. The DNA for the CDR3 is TGTGCCAGCAGTTTTGAGAGGCTGACCGGGGAGCTGTTTTTT.